The subject of this entry is one T cell receptor (beta chain). Its antigen is undetermined. They ran version v3.0 of the immunoSEQ assay at survey level. Each sample aimed for roughly 40,000-50,000 sequenced T-cell genomes. Clones were sequenced by immunoSEQ multiplex PCR, and TCRdb holds only the in-frame ones, with some missing. The data hold about 33,000 clones, with roughly 80% observed a single time. This sample stems from a study of long-term antiretroviral therapy in people with HIV. Study-level points and caveats: In the period from about 2003 to 2017, blood was collected, possibly under older ART regimens. HIV repertoires had narrower CDR3 length ranges than controls.

V dropped 0 bases and J dropped 5 bases, with 4 bases sitting between them. CDR1 MNHNY and CDR2 SVGAGI come from the germline V gene (reference sequence). This CDR3 contains 12 residues. The specimen comprised unsorted PBMCs, sampled 2 years after starting antiretroviral therapy. The source of this sequence is a woman between 45 and 65 years old with HIV. The genes are TRBV6-6 and TRBJ2-5; no firm D call. The CDR3 reads CASSYSGETQYF. The CDR3 DNA reads as TGTGCCAGCAGTTACTCAGGGGAGACCCAGTACTTC.